Listed below are T cell receptor beta chains from one sample, sequenced in a study of blood T cell repertoires in COVID-19. Sequencing was performed with immunoSEQ multiplex PCR; in TCRdb, only in-frame clones are kept and a portion is missing. The sample has about 370,000 clones, over 75% seen once. The sequenced sample was PBMCs or T cells enriched from blood (not recorded which). These receptor sequences come from a man in his late teens or twenties who had recovered from COVID-19. The CDR3 runs from the conserved cysteine through the conserved F or W. Each record gives: J gene, CDR3 length, D gene, V gene, clone size, CDR3 DNA, CDR3 protein. D genes are given only for firm matches. Some rows mark clone size as missing; the rest say once, few, many or name a class of expanded clone.

TRBJ2-1	13	TRBD2	TRBV12-3/TRBV12-4	once	TGTGCCAGCAGCTCGGGGGGGCAGGGGGAGCAGTTCTTC	CASSSGGQGEQFF
TRBJ2-3	15	-	TRBV19	once	TGTGCCAGTAGTTCCCCTGTCGGGGTCACAGATACGCAGTATTTT	CASSSPVGVTDTQYF
TRBJ2-7	15	-	TRBV9	-	TGTGCCAGCAGCGTAAGCGGGACATCTTCCTACGAGCAGTACTTC	CASSVSGTSSYEQYF
TRBJ2-1	16	-	TRBV2	-	TGTGCCAGCAGTGAGGCCAGGGTGGGGTCCTACAATGAGCAGTTCTTC	CASSEARVGSYNEQFF
TRBJ2-5	16	TRBD2	TRBV18	once	TGTGCCAGCTCACTTTCACTAGCGGGGGCCCAAGAGACCCAGTACTTC	CASSLSLAGAQETQYF
TRBJ2-7	13	-	TRBV21-1	-	TGTGCCAGCAGCAAACCATCAACCTACGAGCAGTACTTC	CASSKPSTYEQYF
TRBJ1-1	13	TRBD1	TRBV30	-	TGTGCCTGGACTGGGACAGTGAACACTGAAGCTTTCTTT	CAWTGTVNTEAFF
TRBJ2-2	15	TRBD2	TRBV6-6	-	TGTGCCAGCAGTTACATTACTAGCGGCACCGGGGAGCTGTTTTTT	CASSYITSGTGELFF
TRBJ2-7	15	-	TRBV10-3	-	TGTGCCATCAGTGAGTCGGCCAGGGGAAGATACGAGCAGTACTTC	CAISESARGRYEQYF
TRBJ2-5	13	-	TRBV27	-	TGTGCCAGCAGTTTCTCGGACAGTCGGTTCCAGTACTTC	CASSFSDSRFQYF
TRBJ1-4	14	TRBD1	TRBV7-2	-	TGTGCCAGCAGCTTCACAGGGGGCGGTGAAAAACTGTTTTTT	CASSFTGGGEKLFF
TRBJ2-6	15	-	TRBV5-1	-	TGCGCCAGCAGCTTGGACGGTACCGGGGCCAACGTCCTGACTTTC	CASSLDGTGANVLTF
TRBJ2-3	16	TRBD2	TRBV9	-	TGTGCCAGCAGCGTAGCTGGGCCCGGGGGGACAGATACGCAGTATTTT	CASSVAGPGGTDTQYF
TRBJ2-7	15	TRBD2	TRBV7-3	-	TGTGCCAGCAGCGCACTAGCGGGGGACTCCTACGAGCAGTACTTC	CASSALAGDSYEQYF
TRBJ2-3	12	-	TRBV11-2	-	TGTGCCAGCCATAGTCTCACAGATACGCAGTATTTT	CASHSLTDTQYF